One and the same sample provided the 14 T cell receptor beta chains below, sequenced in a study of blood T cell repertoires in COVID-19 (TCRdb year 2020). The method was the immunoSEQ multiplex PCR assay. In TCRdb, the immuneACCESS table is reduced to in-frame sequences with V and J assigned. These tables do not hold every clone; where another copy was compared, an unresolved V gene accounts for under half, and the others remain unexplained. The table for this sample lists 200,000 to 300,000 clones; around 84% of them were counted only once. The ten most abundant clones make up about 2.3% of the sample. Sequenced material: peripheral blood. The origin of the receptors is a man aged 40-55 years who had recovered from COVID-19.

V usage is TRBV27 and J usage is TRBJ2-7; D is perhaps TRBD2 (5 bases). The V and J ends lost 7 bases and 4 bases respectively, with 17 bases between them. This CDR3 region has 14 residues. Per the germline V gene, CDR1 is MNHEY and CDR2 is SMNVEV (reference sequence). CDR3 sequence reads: CASTAGVGRYEQYF. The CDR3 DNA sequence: TGTGCCAGCACCGCCGGGGTTGGTCGATACGAGCAGTACTTC.

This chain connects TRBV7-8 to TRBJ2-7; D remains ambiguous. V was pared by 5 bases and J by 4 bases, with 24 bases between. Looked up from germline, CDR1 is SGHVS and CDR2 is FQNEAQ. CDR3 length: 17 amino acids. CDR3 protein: CASSAIVVHIPQYEQYF. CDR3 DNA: TGTGCCAGCAGCGCGATAGTTGTGCATATTCCCCAATACGAGCAGTACTTC.

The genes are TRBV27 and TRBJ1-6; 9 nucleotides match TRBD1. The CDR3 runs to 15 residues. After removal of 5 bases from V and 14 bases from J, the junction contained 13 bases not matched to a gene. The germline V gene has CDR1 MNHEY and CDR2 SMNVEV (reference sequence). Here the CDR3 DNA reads TGTGCCAGCAGTCAGCGGACAGGGGATTATTTTACCCTCCACTTT. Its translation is CASSQRTGDYFTLHF.

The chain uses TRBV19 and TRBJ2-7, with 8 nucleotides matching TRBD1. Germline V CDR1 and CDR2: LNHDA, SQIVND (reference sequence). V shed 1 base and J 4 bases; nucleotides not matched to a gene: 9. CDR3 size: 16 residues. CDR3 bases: TGTGCCAGTAGTATAGCTTCTCCGGACAGGGCTTACGAGCAGTACTTC. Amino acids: CASSIASPDRAYEQYF.

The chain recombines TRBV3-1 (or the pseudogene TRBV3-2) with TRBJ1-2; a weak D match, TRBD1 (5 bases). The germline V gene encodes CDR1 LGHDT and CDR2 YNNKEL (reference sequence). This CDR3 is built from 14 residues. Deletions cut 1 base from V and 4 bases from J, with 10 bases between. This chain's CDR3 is CASSQAGLGYGYTF. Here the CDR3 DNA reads TGTGCCAGCAGCCAAGCAGGGTTAGGCTATGGCTACACCTTC.

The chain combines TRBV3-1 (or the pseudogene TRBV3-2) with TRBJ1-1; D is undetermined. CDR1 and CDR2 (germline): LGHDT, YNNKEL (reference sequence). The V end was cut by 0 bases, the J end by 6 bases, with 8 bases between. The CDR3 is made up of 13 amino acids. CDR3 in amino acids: CASSQDRFPEAFF. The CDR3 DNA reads TGTGCCAGCAGCCAAGACAGGTTCCCTGAAGCTTTCTTT.

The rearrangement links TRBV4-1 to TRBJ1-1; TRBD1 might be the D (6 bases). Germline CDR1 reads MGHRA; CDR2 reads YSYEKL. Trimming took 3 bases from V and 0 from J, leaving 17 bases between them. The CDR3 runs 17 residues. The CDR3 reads CASSQEYTGTLNTEAFF. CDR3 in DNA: TGCGCCAGCAGCCAGGAATATACCGGGACACTGAACACTGAAGCTTTCTTT.

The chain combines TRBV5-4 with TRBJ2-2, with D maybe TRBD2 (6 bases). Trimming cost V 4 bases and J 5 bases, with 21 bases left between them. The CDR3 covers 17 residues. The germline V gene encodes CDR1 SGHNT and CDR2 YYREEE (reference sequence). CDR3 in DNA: TGTGCCAGCAGCCCGAAGGTGGAATTAGCGGTTACCGGGGAGCTGTTTTTT. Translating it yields CASSPKVELAVTGELFF.

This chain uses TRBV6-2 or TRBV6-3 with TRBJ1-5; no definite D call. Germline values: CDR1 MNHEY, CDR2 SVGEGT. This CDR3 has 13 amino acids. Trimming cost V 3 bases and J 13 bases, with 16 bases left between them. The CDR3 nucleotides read TGTGCCAGCAGTTATACAGTTGCGGGCCTTCAGCATTTT. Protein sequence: CASSYTVAGLQHF.

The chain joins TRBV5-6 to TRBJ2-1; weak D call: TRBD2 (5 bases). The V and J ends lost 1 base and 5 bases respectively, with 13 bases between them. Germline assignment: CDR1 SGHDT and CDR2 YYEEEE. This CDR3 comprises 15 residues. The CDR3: CASSLMASIHNEQFF. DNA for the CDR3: TGTGCCAGCAGCTTGATGGCTAGCATCCACAATGAGCAGTTCTTC.

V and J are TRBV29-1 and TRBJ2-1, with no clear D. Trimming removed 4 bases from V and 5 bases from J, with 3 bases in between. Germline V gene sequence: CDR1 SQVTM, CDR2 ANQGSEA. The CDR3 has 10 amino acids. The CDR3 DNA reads TGCAGCGTTGCGGACAATGAGCAGTTCTTC. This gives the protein CSVADNEQFF.

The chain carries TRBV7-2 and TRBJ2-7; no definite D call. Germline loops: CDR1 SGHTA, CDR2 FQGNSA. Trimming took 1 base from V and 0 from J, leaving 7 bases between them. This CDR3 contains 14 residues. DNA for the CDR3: TGTGCCAGCAGCTTAGTGTACAACTCCTACGAGCAGTACTTC. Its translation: CASSLVYNSYEQYF.

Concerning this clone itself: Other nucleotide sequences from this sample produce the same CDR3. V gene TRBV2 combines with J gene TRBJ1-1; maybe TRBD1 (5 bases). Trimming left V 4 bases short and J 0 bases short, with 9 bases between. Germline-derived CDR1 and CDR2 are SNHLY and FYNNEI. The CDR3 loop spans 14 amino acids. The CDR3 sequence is CASSVQGMNTEAFF. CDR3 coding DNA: TGTGCCAGCAGTGTTCAGGGTATGAACACTGAAGCTTTCTTT.

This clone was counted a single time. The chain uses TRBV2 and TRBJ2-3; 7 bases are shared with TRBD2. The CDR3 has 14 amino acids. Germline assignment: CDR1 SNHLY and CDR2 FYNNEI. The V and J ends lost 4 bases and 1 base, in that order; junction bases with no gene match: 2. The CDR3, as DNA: TGTGCCAGCAGTGTAAGCGGGGGCACAGATACGCAGTATTTT. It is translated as CASSVSGGTDTQYF.